These 9 T cell receptor beta chains share one sample of origin, sequenced in a study of blood T cells in healthy people across ages. PCR was performed a second time for roughly 6 to 12 cycles using a sample-barcoded 5' primer and a J-beta primer mix. Each CDR3 protein is one row after TCRdb ran MiXCR on the 5' RACE reads. Here the sample spans hundreds of thousands of distinct CDR3 sequences, around 42% being singletons. Source material: blood. The receptor set was obtained from a man in his 60s in good health.

V gene TRBV25-1 combines with J gene TRBJ1-1; weak D call: TRBD1 (5 bases). Trimming left V 5 bases short and J 1 base short, with 14 bases between. CDR1 is MGHDK, CDR2 SYGVNS, per germline. CDR3 length: 15 residues. CDR3 protein: CASSSPGARNTEAFF. In nucleotides, the CDR3 is TGTGCCAGCAGTAGTCCCGGGGCCCGGAACACTGAAGCTTTCTTT.

The rearrangement joins TRBV5-1 to TRBJ2-5; D is possibly TRBD1 or TRBD2 (5 bases each). V was trimmed by 7 bases and J by 4 bases, leaving 20 bases between them. The CDR3 runs 15 residues. Germline V gene lookup returns CDR1 SGHRS and CDR2 YFSETQ. The CDR3: CASSRDPRVGETQYF. The CDR3, as DNA: TGCGCCAGCTCCCGGGACCCGCGAGTAGGAGAGACCCAGTACTTC.

Concerning this clonotype: A much bigger clone sits one base away, suggesting this may be a read error. This rearrangement joins TRBV27 to TRBJ2-3; 9 positions agree with TRBD2. The CDR3 consists of 15 residues. CDR1 MNHEY and CDR2 SMNVEV come from the germline V gene (reference sequence). The V gene end was trimmed by 4 bases and the J gene end by 6 bases; junction bases not matched to a gene: 8. The CDR3 protein is CASSSLSGGLDTQYF. CDR3 nucleotide sequence: TGTGCCAGCAGTTCCCTTAGCGGGGGACTGGATACGCAGTATTTT.

A few counts support this clonotype. The V gene is TRBV20-1, the J gene TRBJ2-1; 7 bases fit TRBD2. Germline CDR1 reads DFQATT; CDR2 reads SNEGSKA (reference sequence). The CDR3 has 17 residues. J was trimmed by 5 bases and V by 0 bases; bases with no gene match: 13. This CDR3 is CSAREGRASNPDNEQFF. CDR3 sequence (DNA): TGCAGTGCTAGAGAAGGGAGGGCAAGCAACCCCGACAATGAGCAGTTCTTC.

This clonotype came up many times. The chain employs TRBV5-6 and TRBJ2-7; possible D gene TRBD1, 5 bases. V was clipped by 0 bases and J by 2 bases, with 18 bases between them. Germline V gene lookup returns CDR1 SGHDT and CDR2 YYEEEE. The CDR3 extends over 17 amino acids. The CDR3 DNA follows: TGTGCCAGCAGCTTGGTTTTTGAGGTAGGGGCGACCTACGAGCAGTACTTC. It yields the protein CASSLVFEVGATYEQYF.

As regards this clonotype: At one end, the junction sequence differs from germline, possibly due to a read error. The chain couples TRBV29-1 to TRBJ2-1; maybe TRBD2 (6 bases). The CDR3 is made up of 14 amino acids. Germline V gene data show CDR1 as SQVTM and CDR2 as ANQGSEA. The CDR3 reads CSVGRASSYSEQFF. In DNA, the CDR3 is TGCAGCGTTGGGAGGGCCAGCTCCTACAGTGAGCAGTTCTTC.

This clonotype was counted a few times. J is TRBJ2-5 and V is TRBV20-1; D ambiguous. V lost 0 bases and J 1 base, leaving 12 bases between the germline ends. The CDR3 contains 15 residues. The germline gives CDR1 DFQATT, CDR2 SNEGSKA (reference sequence). CDR3 sequence: CSARDGLLPQETQYF. CDR3 sequence (DNA): TGCAGTGCTAGAGATGGGCTATTACCCCAAGAGACCCAGTACTTC.

There are a few counts of this clonotype. V and J are TRBV5-1 and TRBJ2-1, with D tentatively TRBD1 (6 bases). Trimming removed 4 bases at V and 5 bases at J, with 16 bases between. The CDR3 runs 15 residues. Germline values: CDR1 SGHRS, CDR2 YFSETQ. CDR3 bases: TGCGCCAGCAGCAGACTCGGGACACAGGACAATGAGCAGTTCTTC. Translated, it gives CASSRLGTQDNEQFF.

This clonotype was found once. J is TRBJ1-5 and V is TRBV20-1; weak D call: TRBD1 (5 bases). Germline V gene lookup returns CDR1 DFQATT and CDR2 SNEGSKA (reference sequence). The CDR3 covers 14 residues. Between the trimmed V and J ends, which lost 1 base and 7 bases, there was a span of 14 bases. The CDR3 DNA reads TGCAGTGCTAGAGGTGTTAGGGGTGGACAGCCCCAGCATTTT. It encodes CSARGVRGGQPQHF.